Listed below are T cell receptor beta chains from one sample, sequenced in a study of control samples from healthy donors and cancer patients. The assay was immunoSEQ multiplex PCR, and TCRdb's table has in-frame clones only and misses some. In the table there are about 90,000 clones, just over 90% of which are singletons. Sequencing used blood. All receptors come from a young woman in good health. Both conserved end residues are trimmed from each CDR3.

>TRBJ1-4|TRBV5-4
ASSAKGINEKLF
>TRBJ2-7|TRBV5-6
ASSSFSGTDNYEQY
>TRBJ1-2|TRBV2
ASSIKQGNYGYT
>TRBJ1-4|TRBV19
QPNDGGPDEKLF
>TRBJ1-1|TRBV5-6
ASSSTRNTEAF
>TRBJ1-2|TRBV5-1
ASSFSTDYYGYT
>TRBJ2-2|TRBV5-1
ASRIPSGDFGELF
>TRBJ1-5|TRBV13
ASSLRSDQPQH
>TRBJ1-5|TRBV6-4
ASSQGENQPQH
>TRBJ2-7|TRBV2
ASSDSGTPLQQY
>TRBJ2-7|TRBV5-6
ASSLQGVYEQY
>TRBJ1-2|TRBV6-1
ASSDRAYGYT
>TRBJ2-7|TRBV15
ATSSVTRGGEQY
>TRBJ1-1|TRBV6-2/TRBV6-3
ASSYGRGNTEAF
>TRBJ2-1|TRBV14
ASSPSPGWEPSYNEQF
>TRBJ2-7|TRBV5-5
ASSQTGSYEQY
>TRBJ2-5|TRBV5-4
ASSWTGQGDHQETQY
>TRBJ1-2|TRBV6-6
ASSYSGQGHGYT
>TRBJ1-2|TRBV20-1
SASEGRGYT
>TRBJ2-3|TRBV19
ASSVSGTTDTQY
>TRBJ1-1|TRBV5-1
ASSLEPNTEAF
>TRBJ2-7|TRBV24-1
ATSLPRVADEQY
>TRBJ2-5|TRBV9
ASSVVSGGDQETQY
>TRBJ2-7|TRBV7-9
ASSDRLDAYEQY
>TRBJ2-1|TRBV4-1
ASSQIHRVTYNEQF
>TRBJ2-5|TRBV2
ASRNQETQY
>TRBJ1-2|TRBV18
ASSLQGMGGYT
>TRBJ2-3|TRBV7-2
ASSLAMGLADMTDTQY
>TRBJ2-2|TRBV5-1
ASRSQVGSNTGELF
>TRBJ2-5|TRBV15
ATSRNSGANQETQY
>TRBJ1-2|TRBV18
ASSPPDYGYT
>TRBJ2-3|TRBV5-1
ASSLNGGTDTQY
>TRBJ1-2|TRBV5-1
ASTPGGDYGYT
>TRBJ1-2|TRBV2
ASSDGRNYGYT
>TRBJ1-4|TRBV3-1/TRBV3-2
ASSLTGGRDEKLF
>TRBJ1-5|TRBV11-2
ASSHDRGSNQPQH
>TRBJ1-5|TRBV2
ASSVSQGNQPQH
>TRBJ2-1|TRBV3-1/TRBV3-2
ASSQAPGRVEAEQF
>TRBJ1-2|TRBV9
ASRGGQGSSYGYT
>TRBJ1-2|TRBV27
ASSFFGEPRLDGYT
>TRBJ2-3|TRBV5-6
ASSHNTPVPQY
>TRBJ1-1|TRBV27
ASSFKHPNTEAF
>TRBJ2-7|TRBV10-3
AISEVDSPSSYEQY
>TRBJ2-1|TRBV4-2
ASSLLTSGANYNEQF
>TRBJ2-6|TRBV19
ASSIGQGRSGANVLT
>TRBJ1-2|TRBV6-5
ASSPPGLYGYT
>TRBJ1-6|TRBV6-1
ASSESPGANSPLH
>TRBJ2-2|TRBV9
ASSVDSYGELF
>TRBJ2-7|TRBV11-3
ASSLPGLAGGEQY
>TRBJ2-3|TRBV15
ATSLLAADTQY